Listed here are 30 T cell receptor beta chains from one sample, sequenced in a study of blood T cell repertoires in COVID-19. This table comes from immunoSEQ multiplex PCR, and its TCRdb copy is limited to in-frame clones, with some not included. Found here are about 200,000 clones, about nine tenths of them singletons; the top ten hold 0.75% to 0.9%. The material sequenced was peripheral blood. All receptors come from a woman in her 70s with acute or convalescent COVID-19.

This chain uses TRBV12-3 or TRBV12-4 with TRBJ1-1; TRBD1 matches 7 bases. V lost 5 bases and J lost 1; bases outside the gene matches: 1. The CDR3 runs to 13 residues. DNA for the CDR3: TGTGCCAGCAGTCGACAGGGGAACACTGAAGCTTTCTTT. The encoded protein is CASSRQGNTEAFF.

CDR3 coding DNA: TGCGCCAGCAGCGAGGGAGGCCCAGGAAAACTGTTTTTT. Its translation is CASSEGGPGKLFF. V is TRBV5-1 and J is TRBJ1-4; no firm D call. Germline V gene data show CDR1 as SGHRS and CDR2 as YFSETQ. Trimming pared 4 bases from V and 10 bases from J, leaving 14 bases between. This CDR3 contains 13 residues.

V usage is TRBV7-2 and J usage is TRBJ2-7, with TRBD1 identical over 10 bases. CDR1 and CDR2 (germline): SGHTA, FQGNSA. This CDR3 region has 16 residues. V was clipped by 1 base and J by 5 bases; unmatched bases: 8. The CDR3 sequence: CASSLVGTGADHEQYF. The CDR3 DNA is TGTGCCAGCAGCTTAGTCGGGACAGGGGCGGACCACGAGCAGTACTTC.

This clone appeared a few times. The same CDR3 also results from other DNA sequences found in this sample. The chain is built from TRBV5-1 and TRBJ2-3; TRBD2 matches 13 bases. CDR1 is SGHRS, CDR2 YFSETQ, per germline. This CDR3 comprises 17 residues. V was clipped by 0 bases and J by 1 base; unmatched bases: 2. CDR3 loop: CASSLGLAGGGTDTQYF. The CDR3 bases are TGCGCCAGCAGCTTGGGACTAGCGGGGGGTGGCACAGATACGCAGTATTTT.

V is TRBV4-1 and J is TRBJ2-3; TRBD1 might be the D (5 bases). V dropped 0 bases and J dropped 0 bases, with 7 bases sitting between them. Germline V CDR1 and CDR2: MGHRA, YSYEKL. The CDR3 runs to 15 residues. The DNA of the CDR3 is TGCGCCAGCAGCCAAGAGGACACGAGCACAGATACGCAGTATTTT. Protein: CASSQEDTSTDTQYF.

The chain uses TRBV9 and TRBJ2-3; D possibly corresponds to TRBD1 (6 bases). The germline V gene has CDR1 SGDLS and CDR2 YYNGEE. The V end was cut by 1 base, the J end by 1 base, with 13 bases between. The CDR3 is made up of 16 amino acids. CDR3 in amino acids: CASSVTTGLGTDTQYF. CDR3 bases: TGTGCCAGCAGCGTAACGACAGGATTGGGCACAGATACGCAGTATTTT.

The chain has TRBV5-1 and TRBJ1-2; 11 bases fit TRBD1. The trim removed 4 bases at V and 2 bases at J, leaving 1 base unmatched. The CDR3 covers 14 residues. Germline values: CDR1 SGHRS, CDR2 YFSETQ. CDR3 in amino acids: CASSRDRGNYGYTF. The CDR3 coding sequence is TGCGCCAGCAGCAGGGACAGGGGGAACTATGGCTACACCTTC.

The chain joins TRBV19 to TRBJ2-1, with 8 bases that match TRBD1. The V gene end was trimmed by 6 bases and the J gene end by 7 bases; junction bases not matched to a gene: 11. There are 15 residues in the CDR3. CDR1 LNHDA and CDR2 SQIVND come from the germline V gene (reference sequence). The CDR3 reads CASRVTPDRVNEQFF. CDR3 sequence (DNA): TGTGCCAGTAGGGTAACCCCGGACAGGGTGAATGAGCAGTTCTTC.

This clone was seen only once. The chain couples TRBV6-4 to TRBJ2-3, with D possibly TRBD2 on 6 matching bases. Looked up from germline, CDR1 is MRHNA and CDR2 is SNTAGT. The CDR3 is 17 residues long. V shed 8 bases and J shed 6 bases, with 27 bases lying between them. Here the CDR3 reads CASSSGVGGGGVDTQYF. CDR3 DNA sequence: TGTGCCAGCTCCTCCGGGGTAGGAGGAGGAGGGGTGGATACGCAGTATTTT.

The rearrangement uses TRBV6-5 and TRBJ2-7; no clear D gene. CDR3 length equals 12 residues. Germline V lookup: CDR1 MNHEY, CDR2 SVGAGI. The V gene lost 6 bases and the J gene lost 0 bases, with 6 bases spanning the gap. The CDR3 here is CASRATSYEQYF. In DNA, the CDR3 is TGTGCCAGCAGGGCCACCTCCTACGAGCAGTACTTC.

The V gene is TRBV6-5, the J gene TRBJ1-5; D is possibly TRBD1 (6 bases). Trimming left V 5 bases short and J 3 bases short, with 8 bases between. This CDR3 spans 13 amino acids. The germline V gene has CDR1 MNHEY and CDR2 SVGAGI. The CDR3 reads CASSTGLNQPQHF. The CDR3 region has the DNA TGTGCCAGCAGTACAGGGCTCAATCAGCCCCAGCATTTT.

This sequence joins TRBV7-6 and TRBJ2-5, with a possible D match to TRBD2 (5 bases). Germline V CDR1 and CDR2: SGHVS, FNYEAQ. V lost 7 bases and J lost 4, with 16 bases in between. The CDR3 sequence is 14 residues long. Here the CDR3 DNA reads TGTGCCAGCACTCAGAGGGCCAACGGAGAGACCCAGTACTTC. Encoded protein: CASTQRANGETQYF.

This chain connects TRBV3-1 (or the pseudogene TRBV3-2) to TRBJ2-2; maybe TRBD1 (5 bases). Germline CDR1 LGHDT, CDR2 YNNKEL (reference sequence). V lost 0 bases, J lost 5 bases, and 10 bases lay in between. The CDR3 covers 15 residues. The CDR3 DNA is TGTGCCAGCAGCCAAGATAACAGGTATACCGGGGAGCTGTTTTTT. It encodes CASSQDNRYTGELFF.

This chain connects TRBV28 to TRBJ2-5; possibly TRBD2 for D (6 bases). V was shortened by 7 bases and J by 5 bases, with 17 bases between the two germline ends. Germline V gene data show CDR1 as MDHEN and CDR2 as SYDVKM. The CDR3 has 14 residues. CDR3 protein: CASKLSGTAETQYF. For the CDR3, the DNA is TGTGCCAGCAAGTTATCCGGGACTGCGGAGACCCAGTACTTC. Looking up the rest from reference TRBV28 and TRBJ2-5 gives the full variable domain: DVKVTQSSRYLVKRTGEKVFLECVQDMDHENMFWYRQDPGLGLRLIYFSYDVKMKEKGDIPEGYSVSREKKERFSLILESASTNQTSMYLCASKLSGTAETQYFGPGTRLLVL.

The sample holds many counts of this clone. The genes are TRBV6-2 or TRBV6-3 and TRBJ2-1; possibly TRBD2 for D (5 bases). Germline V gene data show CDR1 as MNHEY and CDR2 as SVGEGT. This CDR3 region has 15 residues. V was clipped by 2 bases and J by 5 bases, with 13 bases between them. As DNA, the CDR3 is TGTGCCAGCAGTTACAGTATACTAGAGCACAATGAGCAGTTCTTC. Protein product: CASSYSILEHNEQFF.

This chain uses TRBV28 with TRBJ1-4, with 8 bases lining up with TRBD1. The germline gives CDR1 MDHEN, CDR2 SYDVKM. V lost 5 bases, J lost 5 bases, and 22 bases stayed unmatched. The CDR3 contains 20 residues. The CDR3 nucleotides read TGTGCCAGCAGTGCACCTCCGGGACAGGCCCTCGCCCGCCGCAATGAAAAACTGTTTTTT. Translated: CASSAPPGQALARRNEKLFF.

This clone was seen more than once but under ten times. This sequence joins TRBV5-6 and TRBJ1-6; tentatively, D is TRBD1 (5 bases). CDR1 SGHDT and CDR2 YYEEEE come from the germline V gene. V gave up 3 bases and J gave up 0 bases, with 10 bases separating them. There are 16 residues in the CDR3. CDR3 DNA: TGTGCCAGCAGCTGGGGGGTAAACTCCTATAATTCACCCCTCCACTTT. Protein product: CASSWGVNSYNSPLHF.

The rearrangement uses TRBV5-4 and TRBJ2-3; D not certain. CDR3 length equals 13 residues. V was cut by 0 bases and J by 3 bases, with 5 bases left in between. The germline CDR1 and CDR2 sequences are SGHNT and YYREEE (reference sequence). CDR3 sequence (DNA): TGTGCCAGCAGCTTGGGTCCGACAGATACGCAGTATTTT. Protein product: CASSLGPTDTQYF.

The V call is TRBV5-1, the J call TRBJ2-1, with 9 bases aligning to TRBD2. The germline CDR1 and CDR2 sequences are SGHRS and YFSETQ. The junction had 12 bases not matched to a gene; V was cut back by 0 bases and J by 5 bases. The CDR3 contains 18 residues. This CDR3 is CASSLGTLAGYQDNEQFF. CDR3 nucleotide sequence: TGCGCCAGCAGCTTGGGGACTCTAGCGGGATATCAGGACAATGAGCAGTTCTTC.

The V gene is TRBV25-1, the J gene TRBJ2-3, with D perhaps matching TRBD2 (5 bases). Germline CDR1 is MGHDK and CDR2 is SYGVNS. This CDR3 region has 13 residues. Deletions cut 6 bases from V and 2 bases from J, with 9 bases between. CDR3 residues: CASSQRDTDTQYF. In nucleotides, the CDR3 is TGTGCCAGCAGCCAGAGGGACACAGATACGCAGTATTTT.

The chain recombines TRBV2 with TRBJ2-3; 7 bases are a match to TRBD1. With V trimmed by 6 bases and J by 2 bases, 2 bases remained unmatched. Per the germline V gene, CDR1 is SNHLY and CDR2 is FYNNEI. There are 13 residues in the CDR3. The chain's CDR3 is CASRGQITDTQYF. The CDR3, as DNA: TGTGCCAGCAGGGGACAGATCACAGATACGCAGTATTTT.

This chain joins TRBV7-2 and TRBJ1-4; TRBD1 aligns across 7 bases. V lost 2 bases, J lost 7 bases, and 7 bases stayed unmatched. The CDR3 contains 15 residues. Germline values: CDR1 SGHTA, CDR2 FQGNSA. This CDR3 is CASSLRAGGSEKLFF. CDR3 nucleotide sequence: TGTGCCAGCAGCTTACGGGCAGGGGGAAGTGAAAAACTGTTTTTT.

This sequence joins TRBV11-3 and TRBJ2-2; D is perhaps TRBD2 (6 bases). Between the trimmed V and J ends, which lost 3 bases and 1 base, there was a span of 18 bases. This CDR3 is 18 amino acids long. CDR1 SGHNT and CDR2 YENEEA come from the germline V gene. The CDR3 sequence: CASSFGGTSTRNTGELFF. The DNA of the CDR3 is TGTGCCAGCAGCTTTGGAGGAACTAGCACTAGGAACACCGGGGAGCTGTTTTTT. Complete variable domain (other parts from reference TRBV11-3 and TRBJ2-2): EAGVVQSPRYKIIEKKQPVAFWCNPISGHNTLYWYLQNLGQGPELLIRYENEEAVDDSQLPKDRFSAERLKGVDSTLKIQPAELGDSAVYLCASSFGGTSTRNTGELFFGEGSRLTVL.

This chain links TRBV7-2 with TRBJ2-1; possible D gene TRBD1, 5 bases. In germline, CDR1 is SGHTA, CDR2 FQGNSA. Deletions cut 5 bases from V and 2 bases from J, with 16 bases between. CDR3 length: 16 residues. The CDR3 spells CASSVQVTGAYNEQFF. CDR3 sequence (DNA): TGTGCCAGCAGCGTACAGGTAACGGGCGCCTACAATGAGCAGTTCTTC.

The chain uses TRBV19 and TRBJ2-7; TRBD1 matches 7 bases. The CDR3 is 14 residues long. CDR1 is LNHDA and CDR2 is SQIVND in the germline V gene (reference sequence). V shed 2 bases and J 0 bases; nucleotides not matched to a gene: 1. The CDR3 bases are TGTGCCAGTAGTATACACAGGGGCTCCTACGAGCAGTACTTC. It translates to CASSIHRGSYEQYF. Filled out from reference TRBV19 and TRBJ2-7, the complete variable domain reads DGGITQSPKYLFRKEGQNVTLSCEQNLNHDAMYWYRQDPGQGLRLIYYSQIVNDFQKGDIAEGYSVSREKKESFPLTVTSAQKNPTAFYLCASSIHRGSYEQYFGPGTRLTVT.

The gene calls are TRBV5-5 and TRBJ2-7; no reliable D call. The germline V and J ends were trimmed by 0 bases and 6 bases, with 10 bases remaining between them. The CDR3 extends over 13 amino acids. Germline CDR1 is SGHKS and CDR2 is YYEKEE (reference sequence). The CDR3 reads CASSLALVFEQYF. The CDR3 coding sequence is TGTGCCAGCAGCTTGGCGCTAGTATTCGAGCAGTACTTC.

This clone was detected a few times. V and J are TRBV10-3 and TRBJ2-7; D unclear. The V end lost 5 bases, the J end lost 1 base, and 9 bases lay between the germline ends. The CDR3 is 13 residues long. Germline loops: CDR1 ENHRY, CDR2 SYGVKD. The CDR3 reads CAISLDPSYEQYF. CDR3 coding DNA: TGTGCCATCAGTCTAGACCCTTCCTACGAGCAGTACTTC.

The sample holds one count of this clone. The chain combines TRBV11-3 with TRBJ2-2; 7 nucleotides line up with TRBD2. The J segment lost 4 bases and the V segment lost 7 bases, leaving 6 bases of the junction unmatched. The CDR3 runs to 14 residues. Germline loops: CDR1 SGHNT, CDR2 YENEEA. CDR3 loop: CASKEGGRTGELFF. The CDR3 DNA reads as TGTGCCAGCAAGGAGGGAGGGCGCACCGGGGAGCTGTTTTTT.

The CDR3 bases are TGTGCCAGCAGCCGCGGGACCGGCAATGAAAAACTGTTTTTT. It codes for CASSRGTGNEKLFF. The V call is TRBV6-5, the J call TRBJ1-4; possibly TRBD1 for D (5 bases). Germline CDR1 MNHEY, CDR2 SVGAGI. V was pared by 6 bases and J by 5 bases, with 13 bases between. CDR3 length equals 14 residues.

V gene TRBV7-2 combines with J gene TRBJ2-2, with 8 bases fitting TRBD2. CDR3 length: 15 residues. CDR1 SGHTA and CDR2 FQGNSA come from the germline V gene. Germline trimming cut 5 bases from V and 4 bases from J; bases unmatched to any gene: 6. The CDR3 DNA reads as TGTGCCAGCAGCCCCAGCGGGAGCGGCACCGGGGAGCTGTTTTTT. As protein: CASSPSGSGTGELFF.